This passage covers 6 T cell receptor beta chains from one sample sequenced in a study of blood T cell repertoires in COVID-19. Clones were sequenced by immunoSEQ multiplex PCR, and TCRdb holds only the in-frame ones, with some missing. The profile shows roughly 200,000 clones, 75% to 85% of them singletons. The sequenced material came from peripheral blood. Receptors were obtained from a woman in her twenties or thirties with COVID-19, enrolled during active disease.

The chain uses TRBV7-9 and TRBJ2-4; 14 bases align to TRBD2. Looked up from germline, CDR1 is SEHNR and CDR2 is FQNEAQ (reference sequence). Trimming removed 4 bases from V and 8 bases from J; junction bases left unmatched: 7. The CDR3 contains 16 residues. The CDR3 DNA reads as TGTGCCAGCAGCTCCGGACTAGCGGGGGGTTATGACATTCAGTACTTC. Protein: CASSSGLAGGYDIQYF.

The chain is built from TRBV9 and TRBJ1-5; the D gene is possibly TRBD1 (6 bases). The CDR3 is 17 amino acids. Germline V gene lookup returns CDR1 SGDLS and CDR2 YYNGEE. Trimming left V 3 bases short and J 0 bases short, with 16 bases between. The CDR3: CASSAGKGGNSNQPQHF. CDR3 in DNA: TGTGCCAGCAGCGCTGGGAAGGGGGGGAATAGCAATCAGCCCCAGCATTTT. Full variable domain (remainder filled in from reference TRBV9 and TRBJ1-5): DSGVTQTPKHLITATGQRVTLRCSPRSGDLSVYWYQQSLDQGLQFLIQYYNGEERAKGNILERFSAQQFPDLHSELNLSSLELGDSALYFCASSAGKGGNSNQPQHFGDGTRLSIL.

The V call is TRBV27, the J call TRBJ2-7, with 8 bases fitting TRBD2. This CDR3 spans 18 amino acids. Trimming cost V 4 bases and J 5 bases; bases outside gene matches: 19. Germline-derived CDR1 and CDR2 are MNHEY and SMNVEV (reference sequence). The CDR3 nucleotides are TGTGCCAGCAGTTCCCTCGCACTAGCGGCTCACGCGAAGCACGAGCAGTACTTC. Its translation: CASSSLALAAHAKHEQYF.

This chain connects TRBV11-2 to TRBJ2-2, with a weak D call TRBD2 (6 bases). V lost 6 bases and J lost 0, with 20 bases in between. The CDR3 runs 18 residues. The germline CDR1 and CDR2 sequences are SGHAT and FQNNGV. This CDR3 is CASSRNLLADPNTGELFF. CDR3 bases: TGTGCCAGCAGTAGGAATCTTTTAGCGGACCCGAACACCGGGGAGCTGTTTTTT. Supplemented by reference TRBV11-2 and TRBJ2-2, the full variable domain reads EAGVAQSPRYKIIEKRQSVAFWCNPISGHATLYWYQQILGQGPKLLIQFQNNGVVDDSQLPKDRFSAERLKGVDSTLKIQPAKLEDSAVYLCASSRNLLADPNTGELFFGEGSRLTVL.

V gene TRBV5-1 combines with J gene TRBJ1-2; D perhaps matches TRBD1 (5 bases). Per germline, CDR1 SGHRS and CDR2 YFSETQ. The ends were cut back, 0 bases at V and 5 bases at J, with 5 bases in the middle. The CDR3 contains 12 residues. The CDR3 region is CASSLEGYGYTF. The CDR3 DNA is TGCGCCAGCAGCTTGGAGGGGTATGGCTACACCTTC.

V and J are TRBV12-3 or TRBV12-4 and TRBJ2-7, with TRBD2 as a possible D gene (5 bases). The CDR3 extends over 13 amino acids. V was shortened by 4 bases and J by 1 base, with 8 bases between the two germline ends. CDR3 DNA: TGTGCCAGCAGTTCCCCGGGATCCTACGAGCAGTACTTC. Translating gives CASSSPGSYEQYF.